The 10 T cell receptor beta chains below all came from one sample that was sequenced in a study of blood T cell repertoires in COVID-19. The table came from immunoSEQ multiplex PCR; TCRdb's copy has only in-frame clones and leaves some out. In the table there are about 72,000 clones, 86% of which are singletons. Sequences were obtained from peripheral blood. Receptors originate from a man in his 70s with active or convalescent COVID-19.

The V gene is TRBV5-8, the J gene TRBJ1-5, with D perhaps matching TRBD1 (6 bases). CDR1 is SGHTS, CDR2 YDEGEE, per germline. Trimming left V 4 bases short and J 4 bases short, with 21 bases between. The CDR3 runs to 17 residues. CDR3 loop: CASSGDPSLTGNQPQHF. CDR3 DNA sequence: TGTGCCAGCAGCGGAGACCCCTCGCTAACAGGGAATCAGCCCCAGCATTTT.

The genes are TRBV10-3 and TRBJ1-1, with TRBD1 matching 7 bases. The CDR3 consists of 13 residues. J gave up 7 bases and V 4 bases, and 6 bases lay outside the gene matches. CDR1 is ENHRY, CDR2 SYGVKD, per germline. As DNA, the CDR3 is TGTGCCATCAGTGCGACAGGGAGAGATGAAGCTTTCTTT. Protein: CAISATGRDEAFF.

The genes are TRBV29-1 and TRBJ1-1; 7 bases are shared with TRBD1. The junction had 8 bases not matched to a gene; V was cut back by 3 bases and J by 4 bases. The CDR3 runs to 14 residues. CDR1 is SQVTM, CDR2 ANQGSEA, per germline. The CDR3 sequence: CSVERKGARTEAFF. The CDR3 bases are TGCAGCGTTGAGAGAAAGGGGGCGCGCACTGAAGCTTTCTTT.

V and J are TRBV18 and TRBJ2-7; D is perhaps TRBD1 (6 bases). V gave up 3 bases and J gave up 2 bases, with 8 bases separating them. Germline CDR1 reads KGHSH; CDR2 reads LQKENI. The CDR3 has 13 residues. The CDR3 bases are TGTGCCAGCTCACCTCAGGGGCCCTACGAGCAGTACTTC. Translation: CASSPQGPYEQYF.

The chain combines TRBV29-1 with TRBJ2-1, with D maybe TRBD2 (5 bases). Per the germline V gene, CDR1 is SQVTM and CDR2 is ANQGSEA. Trimming took off 4 bases at V and 7 bases at J, with 5 bases between the two ends. There are 10 residues in the CDR3. As DNA, the CDR3 is TGCAGCGTTGGCGGGAATGAGCAGTTCTTC. This translates into CSVGGNEQFF.

Only a few counts were recorded for this clone. The J gene is TRBJ2-2, the V gene TRBV29-1; TRBD1 agrees at 9 bases. The V gene end was trimmed by 6 bases and the J gene end by 4 bases; junction bases not matched to a gene: 6. Germline loops: CDR1 SQVTM, CDR2 ANQGSEA. The CDR3 is 14 residues long. CDR3 nucleotides: TGCAGCGTCCGCCAACAGGGGGCCACCGGGGAGCTGTTTTTT. It specifies CSVRQQGATGELFF.

The chain employs TRBV28 and TRBJ1-5, with D unclear. Trimming took off 7 bases at V and 2 bases at J, with 18 bases between the two ends. The CDR3 extends over 16 amino acids. Germline V lookup: CDR1 MDHEN, CDR2 SYDVKM. The CDR3 region is CASTFTFGQGNQPQHF. Here the CDR3 DNA reads TGTGCCAGCACCTTTACTTTTGGGCAGGGCAATCAGCCCCAGCATTTT.

The chain recombines TRBV7-2 with TRBJ2-7; D might be TRBD1 (5 bases). V lost 1 base to trimming and J lost 9 bases, with 16 bases between them. The CDR3 contains 14 residues. Germline V gene sequence: CDR1 SGHTA, CDR2 FQGNSA. CDR3 bases: TGTGCCAGCAGCTTAGAGTCTTCCAGGGTTCGGCAGTACTTC. This codes for CASSLESSRVRQYF.

The chain links TRBV5-4 to TRBJ2-1; D uncertain. Germline V gene data show CDR1 as SGHNT and CDR2 as YYREEE (reference sequence). V lost 4 bases, J lost 4 bases, and 12 bases lay in between. The CDR3 runs 14 residues. In nucleotides, the CDR3 is TGTGCCAGCAGCGCGAGGTTTGGATACAATGAGCAGTTCTTC. It is translated as CASSARFGYNEQFF.

V is TRBV5-1 and J is TRBJ2-1, with a tentative D call TRBD2 (7 bases). CDR1 and CDR2 from the germline V gene are SGHRS and YFSETQ. This CDR3 has 16 residues. Trimming pared 7 bases from V and 4 bases from J, leaving 21 bases between. CDR3 DNA sequence: TGCGCCAGCCAACGGACAGCGGGAAATAATTACAATGAGCAGTTCTTC. It translates to CASQRTAGNNYNEQFF.